What follows describes a single T cell receptor (beta chain). The sample originates from a study of blood T cell repertoires in COVID-19. Per the germline V gene, CDR1 is SGHDN and CDR2 is FVKESK. Deletions cut 1 base from V and 2 bases from J, with 17 bases between. This CDR3 has 17 residues. Generated by immunoSEQ multiplex PCR, the TCRdb table keeps only in-frame clones and is missing some. The sample has 200,000 to 300,000 clones, approximately 82% seen once; the top ten hold 1.9%. Sequencing was done on a sample of peripheral blood. This clonotype was obtained from a man younger than 45 who had recovered from COVID-19. The rearrangement links TRBV14 to TRBJ2-5; D is undetermined. The CDR3 sequence: CASSQVVQRIPQETQYF. CDR3 DNA: TGTGCCAGCAGCCAAGTAGTACAGAGAATACCGCAAGAGACCCAGTACTTC.